One sample yielded the 28 T cell receptor beta chains listed below, sequenced in a study of beta chain features in type 1 diabetes. Expressed TCRB transcripts were sequenced, since all the RNA that had been isolated was reverse transcribed. Some clones are missing from TCRdb's copy, which holds only in-frame ones; the method was immunoSEQ multiplex PCR. The sample lists about 450,000 clones, roughly an eighth seen once, with 0.046% in the top ten. The sample comprised naive CD4+ T cells from blood. The receptors here all came from a woman aged 18-35 years in good health.

This clone came up a few times. The chain couples TRBV28 to TRBJ2-7; the D gene could be TRBD1 or TRBD2 (5 bases each). The V and J ends lost 3 bases and 11 bases respectively, with 17 bases between them. Germline-derived CDR1 and CDR2 are MDHEN and SYDVKM. This CDR3 is 13 amino acids long. The CDR3 spells CASSFRQGRLEYV. The CDR3 DNA sequence: TGTGCCAGCAGTTTTAGGCAGGGACGCCTTGAGTACGTC.

This clone was seen a handful of times. This sample also contains other DNA sequences that code for the same CDR3. This chain connects TRBV7-2 to TRBJ1-1; D perhaps matches TRBD1 (5 bases). Trimming removed 4 bases from V and 4 bases from J, with 10 bases in between. Germline-derived CDR1 and CDR2 are SGHTA and FQGNSA. The CDR3 is made up of 13 amino acids. CDR3: CASSSQGGTEAFF. CDR3 DNA: TGTGCCAGCAGCTCGCAGGGTGGCACTGAAGCTTTCTTT.

Only a few counts were recorded for this clone. The V and J genes are TRBV5-1 and TRBJ2-5; D is undetermined. CDR1 and CDR2 from the germline V gene are SGHRS and YFSETQ. Between the trimmed V and J ends, which lost 7 bases and 5 bases, there was a span of 9 bases. The CDR3 extends over 11 amino acids. Here the CDR3 reads CASRVWETQYF. The CDR3 nucleotides read TGCGCCAGCCGAGTTTGGGAGACCCAGTACTTC.

This clone showed up many times. V is TRBV21-1 and J is TRBJ2-7. TRBV21-1 corresponds to a pseudogene. The CDR3 loop spans 10 amino acids. Here the CDR3 reads CASSKAGQYV. CDR3 DNA: TGTGCCAGCAGCAAAGCAGGGCAGTACGTC.

The rearrangement links TRBV5-4 to TRBJ2-5, with D perhaps matching TRBD1 or TRBD2 (5 bases each). The CDR3 extends over 14 amino acids. CDR1 is SGHNT and CDR2 is YYREEE in the germline V gene (reference sequence). V gave up 2 bases and J gave up 5 bases, with 13 bases separating them. The CDR3 DNA follows: TGTGCCAGCAGCTTCTGGGACGGAGACGAGACCCAGTACTTC. Translation gives CASSFWDGDETQYF.

J is TRBJ2-1 and V is TRBV4-3; D may be TRBD1 (5 bases). The CDR3 consists of 14 residues. Germline V gene lookup returns CDR1 LGHNA and CDR2 YSLEER. V was clipped by 4 bases and J by 1 base, with 8 bases between them. CDR3 sequence (DNA): TGCGCCAGCAGCCGTCAGGGTTCCTACAATGAGCAGTTCTTC. Translated, it gives CASSRQGSYNEQFF.

The CDR3 nucleotides read TGTGCCACCAGCAGAGATCGCGAGGGCCGGTACGAGCAGTACTTC. Its protein is CATSRDREGRYEQYF. The chain uses TRBV15 and TRBJ2-7; maybe TRBD2 (5 bases). V gave up 0 bases and J gave up 4 bases, with 13 bases separating them. The CDR3 sequence is 15 residues long. CDR1 is LNHNV and CDR2 is YYDKDF in the germline V gene (reference sequence).

This sequence joins TRBV5-4 and TRBJ2-1; D ambiguous. Per germline, CDR1 SGHNT and CDR2 YYREEE (reference sequence). Deletions cut 4 bases from V and 3 bases from J, with 11 bases between. The CDR3 sequence is 14 residues long. The CDR3 spells CASSLGPNYNEQFF. The CDR3 nucleotides are TGTGCCAGCAGCCTTGGGCCGAACTACAATGAGCAGTTCTTC. Using reference TRBV5-4 and TRBJ2-1 for the parts outside the CDR3, the full variable domain is ETGVTQSPTHLIKTRGQQVTLRCSSQSGHNTVSWYQQALGQGPQFIFQYYREEENGRGNFPPRFSGLQFPNYSSELNVNALELDDSALYLCASSLGPNYNEQFFGPGTRLTVL.

This clone was counted only a few times. V usage is TRBV5-1 and J usage is TRBJ2-5; D unresolved. CDR1 and CDR2 (germline): SGHRS, YFSETQ. Trimming cost V 1 base and J 0 bases, with 10 bases left between them. The CDR3 is made up of 15 amino acids. The CDR3 DNA sequence: TGCGCCAGCAGCTTGTCCTCCCGGTACCAAGAGACCCAGTACTTC. It yields the protein CASSLSSRYQETQYF. Complete variable domain (other parts from reference TRBV5-1 and TRBJ2-5): KAGVTQTPRYLIKTRGQQVTLSCSPISGHRSVSWYQQTPGQGLQFLFEYFSETQRNKGNFPGRFSGRQFSNSRSEMNVSTLELGDSALYLCASSLSSRYQETQYFGPGTRLLVL.

The chain employs TRBV7-9 and TRBJ2-1; 8 positions agree with TRBD1. The CDR3 runs to 13 residues. After removal of 10 bases from V and 3 bases from J, the junction contained 5 bases not matched to a gene. CDR1 is SEHNR, CDR2 FQNEAQ, per germline (reference sequence). CDR3 sequence (DNA): TGTGCCATCAGGGGGCTCTACTACAATGAGCAGTTCTTC. This gives the protein CAIRGLYYNEQFF.

This rearrangement joins TRBV5-6 to TRBJ1-1; 9 bases match TRBD1. Germline assignment: CDR1 SGHDT and CDR2 YYEEEE. Trimming at V came to 0 bases and at J to 6 bases, leaving 9 bases not matched to a gene. This CDR3 spans 16 amino acids. CDR3 sequence reads: CASSLETRDRESEAFF. In nucleotides, the CDR3 is TGTGCCAGCAGCTTGGAGACCCGGGACAGGGAATCTGAAGCTTTCTTT.

This sequence joins TRBV7-2 and TRBJ2-7, with 9 bases fitting TRBD1. This CDR3 spans 14 amino acids. V trimming: 5 bases; J trimming: 2 bases; junction bases outside the gene matches: 4. Germline CDR1 is SGHTA and CDR2 is FQGNSA. The CDR3 sequence: CASSNTGGAYEQYF. The CDR3 nucleotides are TGTGCCAGCAGCAATACAGGGGGCGCCTACGAGCAGTACTTC.

The rearrangement joins TRBV5-1 to TRBJ1-6, with 7 bases that match TRBD1. After removal of 3 bases from V and 2 bases from J, the junction contained 8 bases not matched to a gene. Germline values: CDR1 SGHRS, CDR2 YFSETQ. The CDR3 length is 17 residues. CDR3 sequence reads: CASSSRTGTAYNSPLHF. CDR3 sequence (DNA): TGCGCCAGCAGCTCGCGAACCGGGACAGCCTATAATTCACCCCTCCACTTT.

This chain links TRBV4-2 with TRBJ2-5; TRBD2 agrees at 13 bases. This CDR3 spans 19 amino acids. CDR1 and CDR2 from the germline V gene are LGHNA and YNFKEQ. J was trimmed by 0 bases and V by 4 bases; bases with no gene match: 11. The CDR3: CASSPRTSGSNSYQETQYF. The CDR3 DNA follows: TGTGCCAGCAGCCCGCGGACTAGCGGGAGCAACTCGTACCAAGAGACCCAGTACTTC.

The V and J genes are TRBV6-5 and TRBJ2-7; the match to TRBD1 covers 8 bases. The CDR3 has 14 residues. In germline, CDR1 is MNHEY, CDR2 SVGAGI. With V trimmed by 9 bases and J by 5 bases, 12 bases remained unmatched. CDR3 DNA sequence: TGTGCCAGTCGCTTAGTCAGGGGGCCGCACGAGCAGTACTTC. It specifies CASRLVRGPHEQYF.

This clone appeared a few times. The CDR3 region is CASSLGLSQPQHF. DNA for the CDR3: TGTGCCAGCAGCCTTGGACTGTCTCAGCCCCAGCATTTT. The genes are TRBV4-2 and TRBJ1-5; D is undetermined. Germline V lookup: CDR1 LGHNA, CDR2 YNFKEQ. The CDR3 loop spans 13 amino acids. Trimming cost V 4 bases and J 6 bases, with 10 bases left between them.

The table lists this clone with a few counts. The V and J genes are TRBV9 and TRBJ1-1; D gene uncertain. The germline V gene encodes CDR1 SGDLS and CDR2 YYNGEE. Trimming cost V 0 bases and J 1 base, with 7 bases left between them. The CDR3 loop spans 14 amino acids. CDR3 sequence: CASSVAQENTEAFF. The CDR3 coding sequence is TGTGCCAGCAGCGTAGCTCAGGAGAACACTGAAGCTTTCTTT.

The CDR3 protein is CASSFPDREETQYF. Written as DNA, the CDR3 is TGCGCCAGCAGCTTCCCGGACAGAGAAGAGACCCAGTACTTC. The rearrangement uses TRBV5-1 and TRBJ2-5; D possibly corresponds to TRBD1 (6 bases). Looked up from germline, CDR1 is SGHRS and CDR2 is YFSETQ. The germline V and J ends were trimmed by 2 bases and 3 bases, with 11 bases remaining between them. This CDR3 has 14 residues.

This rearrangement joins TRBV5-4 to TRBJ2-3; perhaps TRBD2 as D (5 bases). Per germline, CDR1 SGHNT and CDR2 YYREEE (reference sequence). The CDR3 runs to 14 residues. V gave up 4 bases and J gave up 4 bases, with 13 bases separating them. DNA of the CDR3: TGTGCCAGCAGCACAGTGGACTCGGCAGATACGCAGTATTTT. It encodes CASSTVDSADTQYF.

V is TRBV10-3 and J is TRBJ1-1; D unresolved. The CDR3 loop spans 13 amino acids. V lost 3 bases to trimming and J lost 3 bases, with 8 bases between them. Looked up from germline, CDR1 is ENHRY and CDR2 is SYGVKD. The CDR3 spells CAISDGVDTEAFF. The CDR3 DNA reads as TGTGCCATCAGTGATGGAGTCGACACTGAAGCTTTCTTT.

The chain recombines TRBV7-8 with TRBJ2-1; D might be TRBD1 or TRBD2, each matching 5 bases. Germline CDR1 reads SGHVS; CDR2 reads FQNEAQ. V lost 5 bases to trimming and J lost 4 bases, with 15 bases between them. The length of the CDR3 is 15 residues. Written as DNA, the CDR3 is TGTGCCAGCAGCACTAAGCGGACATCATACAATGAGCAGTTCTTC. Its translation is CASSTKRTSYNEQFF.

This clone was counted a few times. V usage is TRBV4-1 and J usage is TRBJ1-6; TRBD1 matches at 7 bases. CDR3 length: 17 residues. Losses at the gene ends were 1 base for V and 8 bases for J; bases not matched to a gene: 11. CDR1 is MGHRA and CDR2 is YSYEKL in the germline V gene. CDR3 loop: CASSQGRPTGSYSPLHF. The DNA of the CDR3 is TGCGCCAGCAGCCAAGGAAGGCCGACAGGGTCCTATTCACCCCTCCACTTT.

J is TRBJ2-5 and V is TRBV5-1, with D perhaps matching TRBD2 (6 bases). V gave up 3 bases and J gave up 2 bases, with 14 bases separating them. CDR3 length equals 15 residues. Germline assignment: CDR1 SGHRS and CDR2 YFSETQ. The DNA for the CDR3 is TGCGCCAGCAGCTCAGACGGAGCGGGTCAAGAGACCCAGTACTTC. This translates into CASSSDGAGQETQYF.

This clone was picked up a small number of times. The chain employs TRBV29-1 and TRBJ2-2; 8 bases match TRBD1. This CDR3 is 14 amino acids long. Trimming removed 4 bases from V and 5 bases from J; junction bases left unmatched: 6. Germline CDR1 reads SQVTM; CDR2 reads ANQGSEA. The CDR3 here is CSVADRVYTGELFF. CDR3 coding DNA: TGCAGCGTTGCGGACAGGGTTTATACCGGGGAGCTGTTTTTT.

This clone was counted between two and nine times. The rearrangement uses TRBV14 and TRBJ2-3, with D maybe TRBD2 (5 bases). Trimming took 3 bases from V and 3 from J, leaving 25 bases between them. Germline V gene data show CDR1 as SGHDN and CDR2 as FVKESK. The CDR3 is 19 residues long. Here the CDR3 reads CASSHWPSGTPEWTDTQYF. CDR3 nucleotides: TGTGCCAGCAGCCATTGGCCCAGCGGAACACCCGAGTGGACAGATACGCAGTATTTT.

The J gene is TRBJ2-4, the V gene TRBV25-1; no definite D call. The germline gives CDR1 MGHDK, CDR2 SYGVNS. There are 13 residues in the CDR3. V dropped 3 bases and J dropped 3 bases, with 6 bases sitting between them. In DNA form, the CDR3 reads TGTGCCAGCAGTGACGTTGGCAAAAACATTCAGTACTTC. This codes for CASSDVGKNIQYF.

A few counts support this clone. The V call is TRBV7-3, the J call TRBJ2-3; no reliable D call. V dropped 11 bases and J dropped 7 bases, with 7 bases sitting between them. The CDR3 spans 9 residues. Per germline, CDR1 SGHTA and CDR2 FQGTGA. CDR3 bases: TGTGCCGACCACTATACGCAGTATTTT. This codes for CADHYTQYF.

This clone was detected only a few times. The chain is built from TRBV30 and TRBJ1-5, with D uncertain. The V end was cut by 1 base, the J end by 1 base, with 2 bases between. This CDR3 is 12 amino acids long. Per the germline V gene, CDR1 is GTSNPN and CDR2 is SVGIG (reference sequence). This chain's CDR3 is CAWSDSNQPQHF. In DNA, the CDR3 is TGTGCCTGGAGTGACAGCAATCAGCCCCAGCATTTT.